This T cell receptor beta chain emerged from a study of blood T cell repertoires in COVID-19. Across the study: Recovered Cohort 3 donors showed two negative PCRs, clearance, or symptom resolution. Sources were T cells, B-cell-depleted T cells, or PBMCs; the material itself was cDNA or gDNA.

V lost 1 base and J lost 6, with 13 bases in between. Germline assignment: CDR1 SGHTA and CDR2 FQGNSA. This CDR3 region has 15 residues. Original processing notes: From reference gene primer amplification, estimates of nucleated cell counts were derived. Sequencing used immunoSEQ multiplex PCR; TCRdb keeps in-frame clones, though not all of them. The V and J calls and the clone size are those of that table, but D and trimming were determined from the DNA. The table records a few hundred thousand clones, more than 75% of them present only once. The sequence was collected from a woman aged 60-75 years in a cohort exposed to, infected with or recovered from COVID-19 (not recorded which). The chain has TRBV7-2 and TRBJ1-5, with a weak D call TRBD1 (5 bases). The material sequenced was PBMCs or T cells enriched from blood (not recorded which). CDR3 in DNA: TGTGCCAGCAGCTTAGGAGTGGGGCCGGGTCAGCCCCAGCATTTT. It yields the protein CASSLGVGPGQPQHF.